The clone carrying this T cell receptor beta chain was recorded a few times. Its antigen is not known. Likely unrecorded immune exposures existed in these nominally healthy donors. The CDR3 loop spans 12 amino acids. V was shortened by 7 bases and J by 10 bases, with 15 bases between the two germline ends. CDR1 is SGDLS, CDR2 YYNGEE, per germline. The data were obtained in a study of cytomegalovirus exposure and HLA in healthy donors. Study-level findings and limits: When a later analysis was performed, an Asian-associated ancestry cluster reportedly had fewer N-insertions than the roughly 670-donor mean.

Vbeta (60) and Jbeta (13) primers were used in the PCR. TCRdb's table, derived via immunoSEQ multiplex PCR, lists solely in-frame clones and lacks some. The repertoire includes some 180,000 clones, about 90% of them detected once, and about 0.24% sits in the top ten. Sample: PBMCs. This receptor was obtained from a girl younger than two in good health and CMV-seronegative. This chain joins TRBV9 and TRBJ2-1, with D tentatively TRBD2 (6 bases). The CDR3 spells CASGILAGEQFF. The CDR3, as DNA: TGTGCCAGCGGTATACTGGCGGGGGAGCAGTTCTTC. Complete variable domain (other parts from reference TRBV9 and TRBJ2-1): DSGVTQTPKHLITATGQRVTLRCSPRSGDLSVYWYQQSLDQGLQFLIQYYNGEERAKGNILERFSAQQFPDLHSELNLSSLELGDSALYFCASGILAGEQFFGPGTRLTVL.